This T cell receptor beta chain derives from a study of blood T cell repertoires in COVID-19. Generated by immunoSEQ multiplex PCR, the TCRdb table keeps only in-frame clones and is missing some. The sample contains around 230,000 clones, around 87% of which appear only once. The TCR sequence derives from a man between 60 and 75 years old who had recovered from COVID-19. The sequenced sample was peripheral blood.

The CDR3 reads CASTRGGQGEQFF. Written as DNA, the CDR3 is TGTGCCAGCACGCGGGGGGGCCAGGGTGAGCAGTTCTTC. This rearrangement joins TRBV6-5 to TRBJ2-1; 9 bases are shared with TRBD2. Germline V CDR1 and CDR2: MNHEY, SVGAGI. CDR3 length equals 13 residues. V lost 7 bases, J lost 9 bases, and 7 bases stayed unmatched.